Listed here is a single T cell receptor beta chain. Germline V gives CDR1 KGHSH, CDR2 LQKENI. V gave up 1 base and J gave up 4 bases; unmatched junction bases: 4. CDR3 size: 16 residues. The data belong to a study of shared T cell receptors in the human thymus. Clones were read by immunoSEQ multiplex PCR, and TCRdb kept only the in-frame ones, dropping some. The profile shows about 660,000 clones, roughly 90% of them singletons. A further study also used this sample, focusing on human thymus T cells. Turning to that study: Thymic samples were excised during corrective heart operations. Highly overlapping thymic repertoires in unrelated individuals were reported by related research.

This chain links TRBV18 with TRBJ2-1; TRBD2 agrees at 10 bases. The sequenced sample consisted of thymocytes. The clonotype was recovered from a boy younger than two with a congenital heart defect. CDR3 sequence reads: CASSPQSGRAYNEQFF. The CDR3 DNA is TGTGCCAGCTCACCACAGAGCGGGAGGGCATACAATGAGCAGTTCTTC.